This T cell receptor (beta chain) was identified in a study of identical twins. Study-level results: There was more out-of-frame TCR alpha sharing in monozygotic twins than models estimated. Conclusions rested on cross-sectional statistics rather than following the same donors. In cord blood, abundant beta clonotypes had fewer insertions; memory showed no trend.

This clonotype was recorded a few times. The antigen is undetermined. Healthy Caucasian donors formed the entire cohort. V lost 6 bases, J lost 1 base, and 10 bases stayed unmatched. CDR3 length: 15 residues. Germline V gene lookup returns CDR1 DFQATT and CDR2 SNEGSKA (reference sequence). A single record per CDR3 protein comes from TCRdb applying MiXCR to the 5' RACE reads. Altogether about 450,000 distinct CDR3 sequences are present, less than 20% being singletons, with the ten largest covering around 10%. The chain recombines TRBV20-1 with TRBJ2-5; 8 positions match TRBD2. The TCR originated in a man aged 50-59 years in good health. Material: naive T cells sorted from blood. CDR3 loop: CSAPLALAGQETQYF. The DNA for the CDR3 is TGCAGTGCCCCGCTCGCCCTAGCGGGCCAAGAGACCCAGTACTTC.